These 14 T cell receptor beta chains share one sample of origin, sequenced in a study of blood T cell repertoires in COVID-19. Profiled with immunoSEQ multiplex PCR; TCRdb holds only in-frame clones, not every one. This sample has 250,000 or so clones, with 86% found just once. Sequenced sample: peripheral blood. These receptors all come from a man between 35 and 55 years old with active or convalescent COVID-19.

The gene calls are TRBV30 and TRBJ1-1; D ambiguous. Germline V gene sequence: CDR1 GTSNPN, CDR2 SVGIG (reference sequence). Trimming shortened V by 4 bases and J by 1 base, and 7 bases separated the two germline ends. The CDR3 is 12 residues long. The CDR3 DNA reads TGTGCCTGGAAGCTCTCGAACACTGAAGCTTTCTTT. It specifies CAWKLSNTEAFF. The full variable domain, rest sourced from reference TRBV30 and TRBJ1-1, is SQTIHQWPATLVQPVGSPLSLECTVEGTSNPNLYWYRQAAGRGLQLLFYSVGIGQISSEVPQNLSASRPQDRQFILSSKKLLLSDSGFYLCAWKLSNTEAFFGQGTRLTVV.

The V call is TRBV10-3, the J call TRBJ1-3, with a tentative D call TRBD1 (6 bases). The V gene lost 5 bases and the J gene lost 0 bases, with 11 bases spanning the gap. The CDR3 is 15 amino acids. Looked up from germline, CDR1 is ENHRY and CDR2 is SYGVKD. In nucleotides, the CDR3 is TGTGCCATCAGTCACGGACAGAGCTCTGGAAACACCATATATTTT. This sequence encodes CAISHGQSSGNTIYF.

CDR3 protein: CASSWGTGGGEAFF. In DNA, the CDR3 is TGTGCCAGCAGTTGGGGGACAGGGGGCGGTGAAGCTTTCTTT. The chain recombines TRBV27 with TRBJ1-1; 12 bases align to TRBD1. The CDR3 loop spans 14 amino acids. The germline V gene has CDR1 MNHEY and CDR2 SMNVEV (reference sequence). V shed 4 bases and J 7 bases; nucleotides not matched to a gene: 4.

The count of this clone is one. The chain combines TRBV28 with TRBJ1-4; D is unclear. The V end was cut by 1 base, the J end by 0 bases, with 12 bases between. The CDR3 extends over 17 amino acids. Germline V gene lookup returns CDR1 MDHEN and CDR2 SYDVKM. CDR3 coding DNA: TGTGCCAGCAGTTTATTCGGAGAACTAGCAACTAATGAAAAACTGTTTTTT. Protein sequence: CASSLFGELATNEKLFF.

Only a few counts were recorded for this clone. V usage is TRBV5-6 and J usage is TRBJ1-2; possible D gene TRBD1, 5 bases. This CDR3 has 15 amino acids. V was trimmed by 2 bases and J by 3 bases, leaving 14 bases between them. The V gene's germline CDR1 is SGHDT and CDR2 YYEEEE. The CDR3 is CASSFGLGRDYGYTF. DNA of the CDR3: TGTGCCAGCAGCTTCGGGTTGGGCAGGGACTATGGCTACACCTTC.

The rearrangement joins TRBV7-9 to TRBJ1-1, with unresolved D. Trimming took off 4 bases at V and 0 bases at J, with 18 bases between the two ends. This CDR3 comprises 17 residues. Germline CDR1 SEHNR, CDR2 FQNEAQ (reference sequence). The CDR3: CASSSPSLAGLNTEAFF. The DNA for the CDR3 is TGTGCCAGCAGCTCCCCGTCTCTGGCGGGCCTGAACACTGAAGCTTTCTTT.

The chain joins TRBV2 to TRBJ1-5; weak D call: TRBD1 (6 bases). V lost 6 bases to trimming and J lost 2 bases, with 11 bases between them. Germline CDR1 is SNHLY and CDR2 is FYNNEI. CDR3 length equals 14 residues. This CDR3 is CASSLGTRNQPQHF. The DNA for the CDR3 is TGTGCCAGCAGCCTTGGGACACGCAATCAGCCCCAGCATTTT.

The chain joins TRBV28 to TRBJ1-6, with D uncertain. The CDR3 is 17 amino acids. The V end lost 2 bases, the J end lost 0 bases, and 11 bases lay between the germline ends. From germline, CDR1 is MDHEN and CDR2 SYDVKM. The CDR3 spells CASSLAPDSSYNSPLHF. The CDR3 nucleotides read TGTGCCAGCAGTTTAGCCCCCGATAGCTCCTATAATTCACCCCTCCACTTT.

V usage is TRBV30 and J usage is TRBJ1-1; 8 nucleotides match TRBD1. This CDR3 contains 14 residues. CDR1 and CDR2 (germline): GTSNPN, SVGIG (reference sequence). The V segment lost 3 bases and the J segment 5 bases; nucleotides outside the gene matches: 8. The CDR3 DNA sequence: TGTGCCTGGAGGACTAAGACAGGGGCAACTGAAGCTTTCTTT. As protein: CAWRTKTGATEAFF.

The chain recombines TRBV5-1 with TRBJ2-1; 14 bases are a match to TRBD2. Germline loops: CDR1 SGHRS, CDR2 YFSETQ. The length of the CDR3 is 16 residues. With V trimmed by 0 bases and J by 6 bases, 2 bases remained unmatched. DNA for the CDR3: TGCGCCAGCAGCTTGGCGACTAGCGGGAGGGTCAATGAGCAGTTCTTC. Its translation is CASSLATSGRVNEQFF.

Here the CDR3 DNA reads TGTGCCAGCAGCTTGGACTTTGCGGGGATTCCCTTGGGCAATCAGCCCCAGCATTTT. The encoded protein is CASSLDFAGIPLGNQPQHF. This chain links TRBV5-4 with TRBJ1-5, with D unresolved. CDR1 is SGHNT, CDR2 YYREEE, per germline (reference sequence). Trimming took off 0 bases at V and 2 bases at J, with 21 bases between the two ends. This CDR3 spans 19 amino acids.

The chain is built from TRBV18 and TRBJ1-6; maybe TRBD1 (6 bases). Germline V CDR1 and CDR2: KGHSH, LQKENI. Trimming removed 3 bases at V and 10 bases at J, with 25 bases between. The CDR3 has 18 residues. CDR3: CASSPRLMTGDQGSPLHF. Here the CDR3 DNA reads TGTGCCAGCTCACCGCGACTCATGACCGGGGACCAGGGGTCACCCCTCCACTTT.

This clone was observed a few times. This rearrangement joins TRBV27 to TRBJ2-1; tentatively, D is TRBD1 (5 bases). The germline V and J ends were trimmed by 3 bases and 8 bases, with 20 bases remaining between them. The germline gives CDR1 MNHEY, CDR2 SMNVEV (reference sequence). The CDR3 runs 16 residues. In nucleotides, the CDR3 is TGTGCCAGCAGTTTGGGTGGGGCAGGGTGGGGTTATGAGCAGTTCTTC. This gives the protein CASSLGGAGWGYEQFF.

Regarding this clone: At the DNA level, this CDR3 is encoded by other sequences in the same sample as well. This CDR3 is CASSLGQGRGEAFF. The DNA for the CDR3 is TGCGCCAGCAGCTTGGGCCAGGGGAGGGGGGAAGCTTTCTTT. The chain is built from TRBV5-1 and TRBJ1-1, with D possibly TRBD1 on 6 matching bases. This CDR3 is 14 amino acids long. Germline V gene sequence: CDR1 SGHRS, CDR2 YFSETQ. V lost 0 bases, J lost 8 bases, and 14 bases lay in between.